This T cell receptor beta chain was identified during a study of cytomegalovirus exposure and HLA in healthy donors. The protocol was immunoSEQ multiplex PCR, while the TCRdb copy is restricted to in-frame clones and leaves out a portion. This table has roughly 190,000 clones, around nine tenths appearing once. Findings and limits, study-wide: Listed as cytomegalovirus-associated were 150 or so TCR beta chains. Rarity marked most TCR sequences, yet some public TCRs occurred in many donors. First-cohort TCR clusters tended to co-occur in the 120 or so validation repertoires, a later analysis found.

CDR1 is SGDLS, CDR2 YYNGEE, per germline. The V gene lost 2 bases and the J gene lost 0 bases, with 10 bases spanning the gap. The CDR3 length is 15 residues. Note on this clone: Its antigen is not known.

This TCR was sampled from a man aged 25-45 years in good health and CMV-seropositive. The J gene is TRBJ2-3, the V gene TRBV9, with a weak D call TRBD2 (5 bases). The specimen was PBMCs. The CDR3 reads CASSVTAGSTDTQYF. The DNA for the CDR3 is TGTGCCAGCAGCGTGACGGCGGGTAGCACAGATACGCAGTATTTT.